The T cell receptor beta chain described here comes from a study of beta chain features in type 1 diabetes. This clone turned up a few times. Its antigen is unidentified. The CDR3 totals 15 residues. CDR1 SGHRS and CDR2 YFSETQ come from the germline V gene. With 1 base removed from V and 10 bases from J, the gap between germline ends came to 15 bases. General study points: Resolution of whether HLA type affects TCRB rearrangement was not achieved here. Shorter TCRB CDR3s, moderately but significantly so, were found in Type 1 diabetes patients in all four CD4+ subsets.

TCRB transcripts that were expressed got sequenced, as all of the isolated RNA had been reverse transcribed. TCRdb keeps only in-frame clones here, not all; method: immunoSEQ multiplex PCR. The sample includes a few hundred thousand clones, 15% of them seen just once. The chain couples TRBV5-1 to TRBJ1-6, with a possible D match to TRBD1 (6 bases). Sequencing was performed on naive CD4+ T cells from blood. The source is a man between 18 and 29 years old with type 1 diabetes. DNA for the CDR3: TGCGCCAGCAGCTTGTCAGGGGAAGGAAGCTCACCCCTCCACTTT. Protein: CASSLSGEGSSPLHF.